These 8 T cell receptor beta chains came from one sample sequenced in a study of cytomegalovirus exposure and HLA in healthy donors. Assay: immunoSEQ multiplex PCR; the TCRdb copy retains only in-frame clones and omits some. The sample holds around 160,000 clones; about four fifths are singletons and the top ten take approximately 10%. The specimen was PBMCs. The receptors come from a man aged 25-45 years in good health and CMV-seropositive.

The V gene is TRBV5-1, the J gene TRBJ2-3; 9 bases agree with TRBD2. V lost 0 bases to trimming and J lost 4 bases; unmatched junction nucleotides: 0. This CDR3 spans 14 amino acids. The germline gives CDR1 SGHRS, CDR2 YFSETQ. CDR3 sequence: CASSLVAGADTQYF. CDR3 nucleotide sequence: TGCGCCAGCAGCTTGGTAGCGGGGGCAGATACGCAGTATTTT.

The V and J genes are TRBV5-1 and TRBJ2-5, with 10 bases matching TRBD1. The germline gives CDR1 SGHRS, CDR2 YFSETQ. Trimming at V came to 4 bases and at J to 1 base, leaving 7 bases not matched to a gene. The CDR3 is 16 residues long. The CDR3 DNA reads as TGCGCCAGCAGCACCGGGACAGGGGCCAGCCAAGAGACCCAGTACTTC. Its translation is CASSTGTGASQETQYF.

In its sample, this clone was seen a few times. V is TRBV19 and J is TRBJ1-6, with D hard to call. Germline CDR1 and CDR2: LNHDA and SQIVND (reference sequence). The CDR3 is 15 residues long. Trimming removed 3 bases from V and 7 bases from J, with 13 bases in between. In DNA, the CDR3 is TGTGCCAGTAGTATCGCGGCAGAGGAAAATTCACCCCTCCACTTT. Translation gives CASSIAAEENSPLHF.

The V gene is TRBV5-5, the J gene TRBJ1-2; D ambiguous. The CDR3 length is 14 residues. Trimming took 0 bases from V and 2 from J, leaving 8 bases between them. Germline lookup yields CDR1 SGHKS and CDR2 YYEKEE (reference sequence). The CDR3, as DNA: TGTGCCAGCAGCTTGGAGCACCTCAACTATGGCTACACCTTC. This codes for CASSLEHLNYGYTF.

The gene calls are TRBV27 and TRBJ1-1; TRBD1 might be the D (5 bases). The CDR3 loop spans 11 amino acids. Trimming took 7 bases from V and 10 from J, leaving 13 bases between them. Germline loops: CDR1 MNHEY, CDR2 SMNVEV (reference sequence). The CDR3 DNA follows: TGTGCCAGCACCCTCGGGGGAAGAGCTTTCTTT. This encodes CASTLGGRAFF.

This chain links TRBV27 with TRBJ1-2; the D gene is possibly TRBD1 (5 bases). Germline V gives CDR1 MNHEY, CDR2 SMNVEV (reference sequence). Trimming stripped 5 bases from V and 3 bases from J, with 19 bases between. The CDR3 is 16 residues long. As DNA, the CDR3 is TGTGCCAGCAGTCCAACCTTTCTTGGGGGGGACTATGGCTACACCTTC. It yields the protein CASSPTFLGGDYGYTF.

The gene calls are TRBV7-9 and TRBJ1-1; D unresolved. Trimming shortened V by 3 bases and J by 7 bases, and 9 bases separated the two germline ends. The CDR3 is 12 amino acids. CDR1 is SEHNR, CDR2 FQNEAQ, per germline (reference sequence). The CDR3 nucleotides read TGTGCCAGCAGCTTGACCACTAATGAAGCTTTCTTT. Protein product: CASSLTTNEAFF.

This clone was counted between two and nine times. The V and J genes are TRBV29-1 and TRBJ1-2; the D is unclear. Germline CDR1 SQVTM, CDR2 ANQGSEA. The CDR3 runs 13 residues. Trimming pared 7 bases from V and 5 bases from J, leaving 17 bases between. The CDR3 reads CSAADHVGYGYTF. CDR3 in DNA: TGCAGCGCAGCCGACCATGTCGGGTATGGCTACACCTTC.